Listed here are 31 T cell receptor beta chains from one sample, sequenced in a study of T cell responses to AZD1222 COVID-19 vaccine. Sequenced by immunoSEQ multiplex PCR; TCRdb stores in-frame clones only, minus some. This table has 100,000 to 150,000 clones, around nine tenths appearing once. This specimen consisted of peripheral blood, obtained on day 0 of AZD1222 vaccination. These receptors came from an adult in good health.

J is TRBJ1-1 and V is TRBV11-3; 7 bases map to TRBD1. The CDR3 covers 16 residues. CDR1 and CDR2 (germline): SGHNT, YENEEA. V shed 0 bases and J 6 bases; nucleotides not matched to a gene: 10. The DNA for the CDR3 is TGTGCCAGCAGCTTAGATGGGCGACAGGGTTCGGCTGAAGCTTTCTTT. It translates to CASSLDGRQGSAEAFF.

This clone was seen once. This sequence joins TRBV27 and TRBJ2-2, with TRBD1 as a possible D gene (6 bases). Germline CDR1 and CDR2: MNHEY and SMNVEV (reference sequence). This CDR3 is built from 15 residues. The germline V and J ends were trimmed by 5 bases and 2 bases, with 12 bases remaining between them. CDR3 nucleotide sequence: TGTGCCAGCAGTCAAGTACAGGGCAACACCGGGGAGCTGTTTTTT. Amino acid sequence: CASSQVQGNTGELFF.

The CDR3 reads CATSDPGTEGGTQYF. CDR3 nucleotide sequence: TGTGCCACCAGTGACCCCGGGACAGAAGGGGGGACCCAGTACTTC. The J gene is TRBJ2-5, the V gene TRBV24-1; 7 nucleotides agree with TRBD1. Germline CDR1 is KGHDR and CDR2 is SFDVKD. V dropped 4 bases and J dropped 7; count of bases not matched to a gene: 11. The CDR3 length is 15 residues.

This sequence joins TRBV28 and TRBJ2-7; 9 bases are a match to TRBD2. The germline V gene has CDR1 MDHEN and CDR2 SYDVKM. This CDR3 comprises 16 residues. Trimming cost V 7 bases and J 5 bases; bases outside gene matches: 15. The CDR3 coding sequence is TGTGCCAGCAATATCTATATCGGGGCTAGCGGGGACGAGCAGTACTTC. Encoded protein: CASNIYIGASGDEQYF.

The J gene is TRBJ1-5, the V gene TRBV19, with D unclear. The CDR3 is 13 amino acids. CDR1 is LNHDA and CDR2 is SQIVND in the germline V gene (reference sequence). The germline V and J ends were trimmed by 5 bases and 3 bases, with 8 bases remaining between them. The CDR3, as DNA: TGTGCCAGTAGTCGTGACAACAATCAGCCCCAGCATTTT. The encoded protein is CASSRDNNQPQHF.

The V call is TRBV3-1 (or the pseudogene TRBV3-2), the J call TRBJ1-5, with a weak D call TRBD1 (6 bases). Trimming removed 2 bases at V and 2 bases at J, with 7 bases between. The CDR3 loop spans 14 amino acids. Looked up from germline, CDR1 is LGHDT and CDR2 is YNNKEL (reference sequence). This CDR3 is CASSQNRGNQPQHF. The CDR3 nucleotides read TGTGCCAGCAGCCAAAACAGGGGCAATCAGCCCCAGCATTTT.

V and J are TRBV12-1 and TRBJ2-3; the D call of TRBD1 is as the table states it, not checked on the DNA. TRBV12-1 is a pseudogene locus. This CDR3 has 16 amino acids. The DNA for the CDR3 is TGTGCCAGCAGACCGCGGACAGGGGGAATCACAGATACGCAGTATTTT. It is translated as CASRPRTGGITDTQYF.

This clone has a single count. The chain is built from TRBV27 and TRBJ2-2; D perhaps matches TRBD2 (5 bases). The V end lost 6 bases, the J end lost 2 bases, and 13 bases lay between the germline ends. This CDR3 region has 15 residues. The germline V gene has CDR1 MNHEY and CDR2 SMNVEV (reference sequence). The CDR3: CASSHNEGNTGELFF. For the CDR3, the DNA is TGTGCCAGCAGCCACAACGAGGGCAACACCGGGGAGCTGTTTTTT.

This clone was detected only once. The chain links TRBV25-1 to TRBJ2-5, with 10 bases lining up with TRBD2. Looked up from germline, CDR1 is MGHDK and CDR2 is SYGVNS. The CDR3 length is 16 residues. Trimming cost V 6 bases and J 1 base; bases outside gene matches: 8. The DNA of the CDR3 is TGTGCCAGCAGCACCACCGGACTAGCGGTCCAAGAGACCCAGTACTTC. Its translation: CASSTTGLAVQETQYF. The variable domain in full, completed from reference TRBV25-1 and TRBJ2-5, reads EADIYQTPRYLVIGTGKKITLECSQTMGHDKMYWYQQDPGMELHLIHYSYGVNSTEKGDLSSESTVSRIRTEHFPLTLESARPSHTSQYLCASSTTGLAVQETQYFGPGTRLLVL.

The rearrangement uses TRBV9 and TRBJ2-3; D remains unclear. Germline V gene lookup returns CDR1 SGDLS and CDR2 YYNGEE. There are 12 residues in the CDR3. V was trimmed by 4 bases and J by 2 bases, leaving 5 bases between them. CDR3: CASSPHTDTQYF. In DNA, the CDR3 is TGTGCCAGCAGCCCTCACACAGATACGCAGTATTTT.

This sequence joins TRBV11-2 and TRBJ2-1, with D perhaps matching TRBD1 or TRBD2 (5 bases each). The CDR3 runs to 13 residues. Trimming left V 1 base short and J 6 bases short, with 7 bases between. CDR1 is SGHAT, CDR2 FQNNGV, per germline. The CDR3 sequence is CASSLGGVNEQFF. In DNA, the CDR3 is TGTGCCAGCAGCTTAGGAGGGGTCAATGAGCAGTTCTTC.

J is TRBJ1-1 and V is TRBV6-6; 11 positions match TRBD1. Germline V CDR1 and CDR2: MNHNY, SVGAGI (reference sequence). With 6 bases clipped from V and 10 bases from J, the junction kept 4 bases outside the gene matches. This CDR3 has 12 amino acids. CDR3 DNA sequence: TGTGCCAGCAGACGGGACAGGGGGAGAGCTTTCTTT. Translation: CASRRDRGRAFF.

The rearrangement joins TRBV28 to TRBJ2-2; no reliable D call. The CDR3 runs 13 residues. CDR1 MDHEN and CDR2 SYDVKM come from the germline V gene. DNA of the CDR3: TGTGCGAGCGTACAGATGAACACCGGGGAGCTGTTTTTT. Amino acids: CASVQMNTGELFF.

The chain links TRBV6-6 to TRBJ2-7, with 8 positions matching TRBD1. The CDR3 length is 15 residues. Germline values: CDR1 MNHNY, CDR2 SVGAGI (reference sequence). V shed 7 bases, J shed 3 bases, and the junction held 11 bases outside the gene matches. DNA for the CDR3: TGTGCCAGCATCGACCACAGGGGGACGGGCTACGAGCAGTACTTC. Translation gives CASIDHRGTGYEQYF.

The DNA for the CDR3 is TGTGCCAGCAGCCTAGGGACAGGCACAGATACGCAGTATTTT. Translated: CASSLGTGTDTQYF. The chain uses TRBV5-4 and TRBJ2-3, with 7 bases matching TRBD1. The germline V gene has CDR1 SGHNT and CDR2 YYREEE (reference sequence). V lost 4 bases to trimming and J lost 1 base; unmatched junction nucleotides: 3. This CDR3 contains 14 residues.

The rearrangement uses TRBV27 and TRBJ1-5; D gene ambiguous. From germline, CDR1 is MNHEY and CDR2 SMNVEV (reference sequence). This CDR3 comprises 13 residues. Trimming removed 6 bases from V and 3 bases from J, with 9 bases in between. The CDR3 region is CASSFSDNQPQHF. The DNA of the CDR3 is TGTGCCAGCAGCTTCTCAGACAATCAGCCCCAGCATTTT.

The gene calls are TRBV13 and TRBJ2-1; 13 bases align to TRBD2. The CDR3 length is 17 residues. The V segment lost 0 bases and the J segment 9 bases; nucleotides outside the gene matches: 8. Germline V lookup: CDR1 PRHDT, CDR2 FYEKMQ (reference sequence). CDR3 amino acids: CASSLGLAGGPRFEQFF. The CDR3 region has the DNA TGTGCCAGCAGCTTAGGACTAGCGGGAGGGCCGAGGTTTGAGCAGTTCTTC.

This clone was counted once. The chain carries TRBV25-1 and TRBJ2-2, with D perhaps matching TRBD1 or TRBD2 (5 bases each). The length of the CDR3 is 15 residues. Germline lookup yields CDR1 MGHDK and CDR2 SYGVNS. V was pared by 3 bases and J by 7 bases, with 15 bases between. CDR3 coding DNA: TGTGCCAGCAGTGACTCAAGCAGGGCGGGCGGGGAGCTGTTTTTT. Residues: CASSDSSRAGGELFF.

The CDR3 region is CSFQRSSYEQYF. CDR3 DNA: TGCAGCTTCCAGCGGAGCTCCTACGAGCAGTACTTC. J is TRBJ2-7 and V is TRBV29-1; tentatively, D is TRBD2 (5 bases). Trimming took 8 bases from V and 0 from J, leaving 11 bases between them. Germline CDR1 reads SQVTM; CDR2 reads ANQGSEA. This CDR3 comprises 12 residues.

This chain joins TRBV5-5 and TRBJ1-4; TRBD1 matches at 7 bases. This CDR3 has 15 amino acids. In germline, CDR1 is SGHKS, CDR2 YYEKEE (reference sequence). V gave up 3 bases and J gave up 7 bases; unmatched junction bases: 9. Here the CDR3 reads CASSSLTGKIEKLFF. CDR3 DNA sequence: TGTGCCAGCAGCTCCCTGACAGGGAAGATTGAAAAACTGTTTTTT.

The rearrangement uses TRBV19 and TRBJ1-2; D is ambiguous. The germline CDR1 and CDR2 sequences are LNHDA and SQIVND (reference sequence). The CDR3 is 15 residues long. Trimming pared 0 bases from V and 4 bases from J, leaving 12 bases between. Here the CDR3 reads CASSIDWRERYGYTF. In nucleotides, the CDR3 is TGTGCCAGTAGTATAGATTGGCGAGAGCGCTATGGCTACACCTTC.

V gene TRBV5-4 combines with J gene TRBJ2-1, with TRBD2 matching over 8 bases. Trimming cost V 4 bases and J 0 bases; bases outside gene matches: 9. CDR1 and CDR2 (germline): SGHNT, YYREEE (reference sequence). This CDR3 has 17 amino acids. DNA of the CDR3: TGTGCCAGCAGCAGGGTAGGCAGCGGGAGCTCCTACAATGAGCAGTTCTTC. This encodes CASSRVGSGSSYNEQFF. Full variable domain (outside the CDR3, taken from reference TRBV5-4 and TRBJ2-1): ETGVTQSPTHLIKTRGQQVTLRCSSQSGHNTVSWYQQALGQGPQFIFQYYREEENGRGNFPPRFSGLQFPNYSSELNVNALELDDSALYLCASSRVGSGSSYNEQFFGPGTRLTVL.

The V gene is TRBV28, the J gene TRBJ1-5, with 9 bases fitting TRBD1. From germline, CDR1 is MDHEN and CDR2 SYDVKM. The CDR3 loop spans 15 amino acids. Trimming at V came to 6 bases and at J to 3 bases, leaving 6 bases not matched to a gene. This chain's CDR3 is CASRGWDRVNQPQHF. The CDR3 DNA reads TGTGCCAGCAGGGGTTGGGACAGGGTCAATCAGCCCCAGCATTTT.

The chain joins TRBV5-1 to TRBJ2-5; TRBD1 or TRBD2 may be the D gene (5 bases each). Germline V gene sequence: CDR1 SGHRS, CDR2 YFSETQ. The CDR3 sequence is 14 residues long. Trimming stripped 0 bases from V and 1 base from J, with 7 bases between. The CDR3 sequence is CASSLAGAQETQYF. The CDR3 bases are TGCGCCAGCAGCTTGGCCGGGGCCCAAGAGACCCAGTACTTC.

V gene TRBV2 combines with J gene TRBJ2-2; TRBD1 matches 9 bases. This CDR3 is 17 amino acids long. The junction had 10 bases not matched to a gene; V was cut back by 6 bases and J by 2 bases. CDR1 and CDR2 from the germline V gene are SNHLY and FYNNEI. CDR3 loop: CASSKQVTGGNTGELFF. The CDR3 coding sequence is TGTGCCAGCAGCAAACAGGTGACAGGGGGAAACACCGGGGAGCTGTTTTTT.

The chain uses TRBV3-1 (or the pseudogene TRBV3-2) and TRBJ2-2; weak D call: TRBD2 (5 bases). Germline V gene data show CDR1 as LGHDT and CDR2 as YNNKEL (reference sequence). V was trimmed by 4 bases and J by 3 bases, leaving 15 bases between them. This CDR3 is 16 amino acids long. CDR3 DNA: TGTGCCAGCAGCCGTGAAGGACTGGTGGACACCGGGGAGCTGTTTTTT. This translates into CASSREGLVDTGELFF.

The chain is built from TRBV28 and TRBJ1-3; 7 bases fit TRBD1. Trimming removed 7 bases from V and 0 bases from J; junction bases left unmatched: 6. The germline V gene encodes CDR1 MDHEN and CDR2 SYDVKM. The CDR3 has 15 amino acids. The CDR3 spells CASIRGGYSGNTIYF. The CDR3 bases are TGTGCCAGCATTAGAGGGGGCTACTCTGGAAACACCATATATTTT.

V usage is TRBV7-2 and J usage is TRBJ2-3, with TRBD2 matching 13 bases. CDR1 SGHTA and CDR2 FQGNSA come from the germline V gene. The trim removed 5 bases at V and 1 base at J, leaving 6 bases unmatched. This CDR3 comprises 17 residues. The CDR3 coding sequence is TGTGCCAGCAGCCACCGGACTAGCGGGAGTGGCACAGATACGCAGTATTTT. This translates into CASSHRTSGSGTDTQYF.

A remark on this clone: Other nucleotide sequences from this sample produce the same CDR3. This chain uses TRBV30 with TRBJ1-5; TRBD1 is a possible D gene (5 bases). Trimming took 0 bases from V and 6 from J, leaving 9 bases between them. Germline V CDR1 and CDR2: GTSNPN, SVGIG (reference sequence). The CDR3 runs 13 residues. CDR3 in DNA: TGTGCCTGGAGTGTACTTGGGGGTCAGCCCCAGCATTTT. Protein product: CAWSVLGGQPQHF. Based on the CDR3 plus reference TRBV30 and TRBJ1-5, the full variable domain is SQTIHQWPATLVQPVGSPLSLECTVEGTSNPNLYWYRQAAGRGLQLLFYSVGIGQISSEVPQNLSASRPQDRQFILSSKKLLLSDSGFYLCAWSVLGGQPQHFGDGTRLSIL.

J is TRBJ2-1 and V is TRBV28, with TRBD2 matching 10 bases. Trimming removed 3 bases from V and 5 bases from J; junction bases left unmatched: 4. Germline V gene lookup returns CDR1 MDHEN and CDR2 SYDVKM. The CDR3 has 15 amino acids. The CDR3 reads CASSLAGTSDNEQFF. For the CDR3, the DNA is TGTGCCAGCAGTTTGGCTGGGACTAGCGACAATGAGCAGTTCTTC.

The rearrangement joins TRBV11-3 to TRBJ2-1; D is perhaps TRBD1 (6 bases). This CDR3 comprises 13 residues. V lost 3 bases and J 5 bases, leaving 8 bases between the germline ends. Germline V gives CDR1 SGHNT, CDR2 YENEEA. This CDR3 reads CASSLNRDNEQFF. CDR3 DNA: TGTGCCAGCAGCTTGAACAGGGACAATGAGCAGTTCTTC. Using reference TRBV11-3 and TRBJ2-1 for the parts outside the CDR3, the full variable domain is EAGVVQSPRYKIIEKKQPVAFWCNPISGHNTLYWYLQNLGQGPELLIRYENEEAVDDSQLPKDRFSAERLKGVDSTLKIQPAELGDSAVYLCASSLNRDNEQFFGPGTRLTVL.